The 10 T cell receptor beta chains presented below share a single source sample, sequenced in a study of control samples from healthy donors and cancer patients. Data came from immunoSEQ multiplex PCR; TCRdb stores just in-frame clones and leaves some out. Here the sample spans about 82,000 clones, approximately 94% being singletons. The sample was blood. The receptors originated from a woman aged 18-35 years in good health.

The gene calls are TRBV11-2 and TRBJ2-7; D tentatively reads TRBD1 or TRBD2 (5 bases each). The CDR3 has 18 amino acids. CDR1 and CDR2 (germline): SGHAT, FQNNGV. V was cut by 1 base and J by 2 bases, with 21 bases left in between. The CDR3 reads CASSLVSRLGGLPYEQYF. The CDR3 DNA follows: TGTGCCAGCAGCTTAGTCTCTAGACTTGGGGGATTGCCCTACGAGCAGTACTTC.

The chain combines TRBV27 with TRBJ1-2, with D possibly matching TRBD1 (5 bases). The CDR3 is made up of 14 amino acids. V was shortened by 7 bases and J by 4 bases, with 16 bases between the two germline ends. Germline V lookup: CDR1 MNHEY, CDR2 SMNVEV (reference sequence). CDR3: CASKHQGGAYGYTF. The DNA for the CDR3 is TGTGCCAGCAAACATCAAGGTGGGGCCTATGGCTACACCTTC.

This clone has a handful of counts. V and J are TRBV19 and TRBJ1-5, with D hard to call. The CDR3 contains 13 residues. In germline, CDR1 is LNHDA, CDR2 SQIVND (reference sequence). Trimming shortened V by 9 bases and J by 3 bases, and 12 bases separated the two germline ends. As DNA, the CDR3 is TGTGCCAGCACAAACAGCGACAATCAGCCCCAGCATTTT. The encoded protein is CASTNSDNQPQHF.

The chain carries TRBV18 and TRBJ1-2; D gene unclear. Deletions cut 6 bases from V and 4 bases from J, with 15 bases between. Per the germline V gene, CDR1 is KGHSH and CDR2 is LQKENI. CDR3 length: 14 residues. CDR3: CASSYGDPSYGYTF. In nucleotides, the CDR3 is TGTGCCAGCTCGTATGGGGATCCCAGCTATGGCTACACCTTC.

CDR3 DNA sequence: TGTGCCAGTAGGCCCCAGGTAGGGATCGATCAGCCCCAGCATTTT. Translating it yields CASRPQVGIDQPQHF. This chain connects TRBV19 to TRBJ1-5; no clear D gene. V gave up 6 bases and J gave up 5 bases, with 17 bases separating them. The germline gives CDR1 LNHDA, CDR2 SQIVND (reference sequence). The CDR3 extends over 15 amino acids.

V is TRBV2 and J is TRBJ2-5; D gene uncertain. CDR3 length equals 14 residues. CDR1 and CDR2 from the germline V gene are SNHLY and FYNNEI. V was shortened by 4 bases and J by 2 bases, with 11 bases between the two germline ends. CDR3 nucleotide sequence: TGTGCCAGCAGTGTGTCGCGCAATCAAGAGACCCAGTACTTC. The encoded protein is CASSVSRNQETQYF.

The rearrangement uses TRBV6-2 or TRBV6-3 and TRBJ1-2; 7 nucleotides align to TRBD1. The ends lost 6 bases at V and 0 bases at J; junction bases unmatched: 4. The CDR3 is made up of 14 amino acids. Germline CDR1 is MNHEY and CDR2 is SVGEGT. DNA of the CDR3: TGTGCCAGCAGCCGAACAGGGGCTAACTATGGCTACACCTTC. Its translation: CASSRTGANYGYTF.

The chain recombines TRBV6-5 with TRBJ1-2; tentative D call: TRBD1 (5 bases). Germline lookup yields CDR1 MNHEY and CDR2 SVGAGI. This CDR3 has 13 residues. Trimming took off 10 bases at V and 7 bases at J, with 19 bases between the two ends. This chain's CDR3 is CATTGGSFFGYTF. CDR3 coding DNA: TGTGCCACGACGGGGGGGTCTTTCTTTGGCTACACCTTC.

The V gene is TRBV27, the J gene TRBJ1-1; D gene uncertain. This CDR3 comprises 12 residues. The V end lost 5 bases, the J end lost 4 bases, and 8 bases lay between the germline ends. Germline V lookup: CDR1 MNHEY, CDR2 SMNVEV (reference sequence). CDR3 amino acids: CASSRGRTEAFF. CDR3 nucleotides: TGTGCCAGCAGTAGAGGACGCACTGAAGCTTTCTTT.

This chain links TRBV19 with TRBJ2-3, with 10 bases that match TRBD1. Germline V gene sequence: CDR1 LNHDA, CDR2 SQIVND (reference sequence). The CDR3 is 19 amino acids. V was clipped by 9 bases and J by 0 bases; unmatched bases: 18. The CDR3 is CASPTIRQGAVRSTDTQYF. CDR3 coding DNA: TGTGCCAGCCCGACCATAAGACAGGGGGCTGTGCGTAGCACAGATACGCAGTATTTT.